What follows is one T cell receptor beta chain and its context. Its antigen is still unknown. This record belongs to a study of CXCR3-negative and CXCR3-positive naive CD8 T cells. Findings of the study overall: Both naive subsets, CXCR3-negative and CXCR3-positive, displayed similar TRBV-TRBJ usage, unlike memory cells. Naive subsets had comparable surface CD5, so TRB CDR3 properties gauged TCR strength. CXCR3-positive naive cells had TRB CDR3s that were more hydrophobic than CXCR3-negative naive cells had.

Germline V gives CDR1 SGDLS, CDR2 YYNGEE. The CDR3 covers 14 residues. The TRB libraries of cDNA were built by UMI-labeled 5' RACE. TCRdb reanalyzed the 5' RACE reads and collapses them to one entry per CDR3 protein, without DNA. The sample has about 63,000 distinct CDR3 sequences; the top ten hold around 5%. Cells that were CD45RO-CCR7+CD27+CD95- constituted naive CD8+ T cells. The sample consisted of naive CXCR3+ CD8+ T cells from blood. Subset in this sample: CD45RO-CCR7+CD27+CD95- naive CD8+ T cells expressing CXCR3 (TNR3+). The clonotype originates from a human donor in good health. Some clones in this sample may be carry-over from other donors' samples. V is TRBV9 and J is TRBJ2-3; the D call from TCRdb, TRBD2, cannot be confirmed without DNA. CDR3 protein: CASSVSGGPDTQYF.